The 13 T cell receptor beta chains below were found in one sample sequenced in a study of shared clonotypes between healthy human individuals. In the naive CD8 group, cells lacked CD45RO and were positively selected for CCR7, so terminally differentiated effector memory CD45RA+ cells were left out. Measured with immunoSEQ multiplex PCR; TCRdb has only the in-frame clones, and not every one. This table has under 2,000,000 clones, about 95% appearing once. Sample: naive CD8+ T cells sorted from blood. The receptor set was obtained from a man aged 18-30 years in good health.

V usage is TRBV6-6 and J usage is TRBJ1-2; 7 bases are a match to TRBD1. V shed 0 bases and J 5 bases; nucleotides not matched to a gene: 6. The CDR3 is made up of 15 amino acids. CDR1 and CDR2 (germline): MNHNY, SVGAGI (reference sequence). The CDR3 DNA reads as TGTGCCAGCAGTTACTCTGGACAGGTGATTTATGGCTACACCTTC. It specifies CASSYSGQVIYGYTF.

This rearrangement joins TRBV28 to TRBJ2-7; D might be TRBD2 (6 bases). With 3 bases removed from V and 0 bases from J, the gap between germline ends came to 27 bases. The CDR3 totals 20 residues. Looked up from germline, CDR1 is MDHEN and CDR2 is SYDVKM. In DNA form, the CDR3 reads TGTGCCAGCAGTTTTTTAGGGACCCCACGGGACTCAACAAGCTCCTACGAGCAGTACTTC. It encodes CASSFLGTPRDSTSSYEQYF.

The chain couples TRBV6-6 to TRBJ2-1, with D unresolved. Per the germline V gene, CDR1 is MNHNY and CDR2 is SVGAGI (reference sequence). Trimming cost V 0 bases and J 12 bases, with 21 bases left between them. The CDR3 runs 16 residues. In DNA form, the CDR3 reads TGTGCCAGCAGTTACTCCGATACCTTTTCTAGATGGTGGCAGTTCTTC. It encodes CASSYSDTFSRWWQFF.

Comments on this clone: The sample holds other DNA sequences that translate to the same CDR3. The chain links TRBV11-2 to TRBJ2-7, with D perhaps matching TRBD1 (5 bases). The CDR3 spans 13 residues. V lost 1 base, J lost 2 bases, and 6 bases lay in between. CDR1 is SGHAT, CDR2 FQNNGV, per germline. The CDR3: CASSLGGPYEQYF. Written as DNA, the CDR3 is TGTGCCAGCAGCTTAGGGGGCCCCTACGAGCAGTACTTC. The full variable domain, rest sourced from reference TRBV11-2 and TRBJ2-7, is EAGVAQSPRYKIIEKRQSVAFWCNPISGHATLYWYQQILGQGPKLLIQFQNNGVVDDSQLPKDRFSAERLKGVDSTLKIQPAKLEDSAVYLCASSLGGPYEQYFGPGTRLTVT.

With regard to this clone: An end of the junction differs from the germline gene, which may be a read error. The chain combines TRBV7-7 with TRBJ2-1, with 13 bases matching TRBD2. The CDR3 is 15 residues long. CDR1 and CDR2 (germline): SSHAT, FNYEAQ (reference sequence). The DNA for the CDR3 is TGTGCTAGCAGCTTAGGGACTAGCGGGGTTCATGAGCAGTTCTTC. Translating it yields CASSLGTSGVHEQFF.

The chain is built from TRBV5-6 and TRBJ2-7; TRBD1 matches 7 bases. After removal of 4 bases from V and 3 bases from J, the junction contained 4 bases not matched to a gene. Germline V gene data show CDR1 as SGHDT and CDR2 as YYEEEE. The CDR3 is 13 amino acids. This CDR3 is CASSDAGGYEQYF. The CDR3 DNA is TGTGCCAGCAGCGACGCAGGGGGCTACGAGCAGTACTTC.

The DNA for the CDR3 is TGTGCCAGCAGTTTTATCAAGGCGGGGGGGAACACCGGGGAGCTGTTTTTT. This codes for CASSFIKAGGNTGELFF. The gene calls are TRBV27 and TRBJ2-2; 8 bases are a match to TRBD2. J gave up 1 base and V 3 bases, and 7 bases lay outside the gene matches. The germline gives CDR1 MNHEY, CDR2 SMNVEV (reference sequence). This CDR3 is built from 17 residues.

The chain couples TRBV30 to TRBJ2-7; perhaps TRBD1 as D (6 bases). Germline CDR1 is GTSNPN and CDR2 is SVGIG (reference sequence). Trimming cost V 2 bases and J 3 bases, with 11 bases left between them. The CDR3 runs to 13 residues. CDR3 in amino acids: CAWSPPGDYEQYF. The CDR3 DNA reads TGTGCCTGGAGTCCTCCAGGGGACTACGAGCAGTACTTC. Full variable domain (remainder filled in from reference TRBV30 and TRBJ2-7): SQTIHQWPATLVQPVGSPLSLECTVEGTSNPNLYWYRQAAGRGLQLLFYSVGIGQISSEVPQNLSASRPQDRQFILSSKKLLLSDSGFYLCAWSPPGDYEQYFGPGTRLTVT.

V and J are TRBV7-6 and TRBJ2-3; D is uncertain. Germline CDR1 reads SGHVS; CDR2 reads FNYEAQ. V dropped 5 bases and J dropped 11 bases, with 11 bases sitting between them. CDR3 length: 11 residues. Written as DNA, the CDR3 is TGTGCCAGCAGCGGGTCTTGGGGGCAGTATTTT. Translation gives CASSGSWGQYF.

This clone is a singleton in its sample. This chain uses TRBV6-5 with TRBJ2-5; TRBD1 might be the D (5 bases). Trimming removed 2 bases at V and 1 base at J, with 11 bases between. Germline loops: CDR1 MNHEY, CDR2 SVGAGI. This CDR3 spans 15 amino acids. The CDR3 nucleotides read TGTGCCAGCAGTTACCACGACAGATCCCAAGAGACCCAGTACTTC. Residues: CASSYHDRSQETQYF.

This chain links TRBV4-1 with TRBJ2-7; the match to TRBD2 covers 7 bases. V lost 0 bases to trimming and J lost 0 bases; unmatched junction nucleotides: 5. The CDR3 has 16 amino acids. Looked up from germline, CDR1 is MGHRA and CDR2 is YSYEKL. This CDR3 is CASSQEVAGSSYEQYF. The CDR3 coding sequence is TGCGCCAGCAGCCAAGAGGTAGCGGGCAGCTCCTACGAGCAGTACTTC.

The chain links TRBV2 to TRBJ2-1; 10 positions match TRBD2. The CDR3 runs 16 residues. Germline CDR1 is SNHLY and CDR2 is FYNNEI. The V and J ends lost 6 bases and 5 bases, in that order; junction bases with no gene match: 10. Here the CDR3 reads CASSGLLAGEDNEQFF. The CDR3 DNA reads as TGTGCCAGCAGCGGCCTGCTAGCGGGAGAGGACAATGAGCAGTTCTTC.

CDR3 residues: CASSLAEDNEQFF. The CDR3 DNA sequence: TGTGCCAGCAGCTTGGCGGAAGACAATGAGCAGTTCTTC. The rearrangement links TRBV5-4 to TRBJ2-1; no clear D. From germline, CDR1 is SGHNT and CDR2 YYREEE (reference sequence). This CDR3 contains 13 residues. V lost 0 bases, J lost 5 bases, and 6 bases lay in between.